This T cell receptor beta chain stems from a study of blood T cells in healthy people across ages (dated by TCRdb to the mid-2010s). Describing the broader study: In model experiments, template switching captured roughly one uniquely barcoded TCR beta cDNA molecule for every two T cells. The donors were divided into four age groups: young (average around 15 years), middle-aged (approximately 42), aged (approximately 62) and long-lived (82). To avoid experimental bias, donors of different ages were randomly spread across the sequencing lanes. For two donors (one aged 18 to 29 and one aged 80 or older), the study analyzed two additional independent replicas of 1 million unique cDNA reads from the same blood draw. To track age-related changes in TCR beta repertoire diversity, the study relied on deep sequencing normalized with unique cDNA molecular identifiers.

The junction shows trimming of 0 bases on V and 7 bases on J, and the gene matches do not reach 7 bases of it. Reading the germline V gene gives CDR1 SGHTA and CDR2 FQGNSA. There are 16 amino acids in the CDR3, from cysteine to phenylalanine inclusive. This entry keeps only the CDR3 DNA: 48 bases, framed from base 1. General findings and caveats noted by the study authors: Compared with the aged group, the long-lived group had more naive CD4+ T cells, fewer expanded clones and increased TCR diversity, a pattern suggesting age selection. Total diversity estimates from one million sequenced T cells were considered lower bounds and underestimates. A strong correlation was found between observed TCR beta diversity and the percentage of naive T cells measured by flow cytometry. Observed TCR beta diversity per million T cells fell roughly linearly with age, and a significant reduction was already apparent by age roughly 40. Bulk unsorted PBMC profiling prevented conclusive comparison of naive and antigen-experienced compartments. Because donor CMV infection status was unknown, age-related changes in expanded clonotypes were potentially confounded.

The donors were around 39 Caucasian individuals from Russia, aged about 6 to 100 years, who were systemically healthy. Around 10 milliliters of peripheral blood were collected from each donor into EDTA-treated Vacutainer tubes. Ficoll-Paque density-gradient centrifugation was used to isolate PBMCs, with at least 7 million per sample. Trizol reagent was used to extract total RNA from PBMCs, with at least 5.5 micrograms per sample. For every donor, flow cytometry on a PBMC aliquot measured the percentage of naive CD45RAhigh/CD27high T cells. This clonotype has more than one count but fewer than ten. Its antigen is still unknown. No much larger clonotype is one base removed from it; base qualities were not supplied. Libraries were prepared through 5' RACE. TCRdb names Illumina HiSeq 2500 as the instrument used. A second PCR of roughly 6 to 11 cycles was performed with a sample-barcoded 5' primer and a J-beta primer mix. Each TCR beta cDNA molecule received a unique molecular identifier from a template-switch 5' adaptor carrying 12 random nucleotides. Each sample yielded at least 3 million CDR3-containing paired-end reads. First-strand cDNA synthesis was performed from all RNA using the Mint cDNA synthesis kit, with priming by a TRBC-specific oligonucleotide. After uracil-DNA glycosylase treatment, a first 18-cycle PCR used universal primers M1SS and BC2_uni_R on all cDNA. On the study's bioinformatics: For normalization, 1 million high-quality reads, each with a distinct molecular identifier, were randomly selected from each sample. Reads with shared molecular identifiers were discarded instead of being binned into consensus sequences. MiTCR, with a Q25 quality threshold and the strictest error-elimination algorithm, was used for CDR3 identification, clonotype clustering and error correction. A nonparametric unseen species model with Euler transformation was used to estimate a lower bound on total TCR beta diversity. TCRdb ran its own pipeline on the public reads, namely fastp trimming at Q25 and MiXCR clone calling, and kept in-frame beta chains. Here each entry gathers all rows of one CDR3 protein and keeps the most common genes and DNA. The V and J calls reflect TCRdb's pipeline rather than the authors' work. A total of about 1,400,000 distinct CDR3 sequences appear in this sample, 42% of them only once. The top ten clonotypes cover 7% to 9% of the sample.

The chain is encoded by TRBV7-2 joined to TRBJ2-1, and 9 bases in between align with TRBD2. The specimen sequenced was blood. The TCR comes from a woman aged 18-29 years in good health. The sequenced DNA: TGTGCCAGCAGCTTAGCTTCGGCGGGAGGGTGGAATGAGCAGTTCTTC. It specifies CASSLASAGGWNEQFF.